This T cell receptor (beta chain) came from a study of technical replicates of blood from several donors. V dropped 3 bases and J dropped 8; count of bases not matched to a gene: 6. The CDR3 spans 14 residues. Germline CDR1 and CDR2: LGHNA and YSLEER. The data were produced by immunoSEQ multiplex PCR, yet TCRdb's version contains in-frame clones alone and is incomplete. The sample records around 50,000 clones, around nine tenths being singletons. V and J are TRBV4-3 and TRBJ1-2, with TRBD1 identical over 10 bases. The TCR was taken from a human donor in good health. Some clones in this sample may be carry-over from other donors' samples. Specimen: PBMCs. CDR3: CASSQAGTGDGYTF. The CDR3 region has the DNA TGCGCCAGCAGCCAGGCCGGGACAGGGGACGGCTACACCTTC.